These T cell receptor beta chains were read from a single sample in a study of CD8+ T cells in alopecia areata. Sequencing was performed with immunoSEQ multiplex PCR; in TCRdb, only in-frame clones are kept and a portion is missing. The table has roughly 140,000 clones, about 53% seen once. The specimen comprised CD8+ T cells sorted from blood, sampled at week 0. The origin of the receptors is a human donor with alopecia areata. Each CDR3 is given with its conserved first and last residue. A D gene is named only where the DNA matches it firmly. Size is omitted from some rows. Given values are once, few, many or a class for expanded clones.

j_call d_call v_call clone_size cdr3_aa cdr3_nt
TRBJ2-4 . TRBV2 . CASQLAKNIQYF TGTGCCAGTCAGTTAGCCAAAAACATTCAGTACTTC
TRBJ2-3 . TRBV7-9 few CASSFTAEQYF TGTGCCAGCAGCTTCACAGCGGAGCAGTATTTT
TRBJ1-1 . TRBV28 . CASSYGEGNTEAFF TGTGCCAGCAGTTATGGGGAGGGGAACACTGAAGCTTTCTTT
TRBJ2-7 . TRBV29-1 few CSVEDKEGAYEQYF TGCAGCGTTGAAGATAAAGAGGGAGCCTACGAGCAGTACTTC
TRBJ2-7 TRBD1 TRBV11-2 . CASSSGTDAYEQYF TGTGCCAGCAGCTCCGGGACAGACGCCTACGAGCAGTACTTC
TRBJ2-6 . TRBV25-1 few CASSESPNVLTF TGTGCCAGCAGTGAATCCCCCAACGTCCTGACTTTC
TRBJ1-2 TRBD1 TRBV19 . CASSILGSSTGEAYGYTF TGTGCCAGTAGTATCCTTGGTTCGTCGACAGGGGAGGCCTATGGCTACACCTTC
TRBJ2-5 TRBD2 TRBV7-6 . CASSSTSGGQGETQYF TGTGCCAGCAGCTCGACTAGCGGGGGGCAGGGTGAGACCCAGTACTTC
TRBJ1-2 TRBD1 TRBV5-4 few CASSPGTGGVGDYGYTF TGTGCCAGCAGCCCGGGGACAGGGGGCGTAGGTGACTATGGCTACACCTTC
TRBJ2-1 . TRBV25-1 once CASQYDGGWNEQFF TGTGCCAGTCAGTACGATGGGGGTTGGAATGAGCAGTTCTTC
TRBJ2-7 TRBD2 TRBV25-1 . CASSEAGGAYEQYF TGTGCCAGCAGTGAGGCGGGGGGGGCCTACGAGCAGTACTTC
TRBJ2-3 . TRBV7-9 few CASSLGGTQYF TGTGCCAGCAGCTTAGGGGGTACGCAGTATTTT
TRBJ2-7 TRBD1 TRBV7-9 . CASSLAGTGPHEQYF TGTGCCAGCAGCTTGGCCGGGACAGGGCCCCACGAGCAGTACTTC
TRBJ2-1 . TRBV29-1 few CSVDPIGGGGTYNEQFF TGCAGCGTTGACCCGATTGGGGGAGGGGGCACCTACAATGAGCAGTTCTTC
TRBJ2-1 . TRBV29-1 few CSVATRYNEQFF TGCAGCGTTGCTACCCGGTACAATGAGCAGTTCTTC
TRBJ2-3 . TRBV9 . CASSVYGGTTDTQYF TGTGCCAGCAGCGTATATGGGGGTACAACAGATACGCAGTATTTT
TRBJ2-7 TRBD1 TRBV30 once CAWSPGTGKTYEQYF TGTGCCTGGAGTCCCGGGACAGGGAAGACCTACGAGCAGTACTTC
TRBJ2-3 . TRBV12-5 . CASRFGTDTQYF TGTGCTAGTCGATTTGGGACGGATACGCAGTATTTT
TRBJ2-7 TRBD2 TRBV30 . CAWSVLAGSYEQYF TGTGCCTGGAGTGTACTAGCGGGGTCCTACGAGCAGTACTTC
TRBJ1-5 . TRBV27 . CASSFLGQPQHF TGTGCCAGCAGTTTTTTAGGTCAGCCCCAGCATTTT
TRBJ2-3 TRBD2 TRBV12-5 few CASGPGTSGPTDTQYF TGTGCTAGTGGACCCGGGACTAGCGGACCCACAGATACGCAGTATTTT
TRBJ1-2 TRBD1 TRBV5-1 . CASSLGDRGKAYGYTF TGCGCCAGCAGCTTGGGGGACAGAGGAAAGGCTTATGGCTACACCTTC
TRBJ1-2 TRBD1 TRBV4-3 few CASSQGGTGGYGYTF TGCGCCAGCAGCCAAGGGGGGACAGGCGGGTATGGCTACACCTTC
TRBJ2-3 . TRBV6-5 . CASRQEGDTQYF TGTGCCAGCAGACAAGAAGGGGATACGCAGTATTTT
TRBJ1-2 TRBD1 TRBV29-1 . CSVEWDREGNGYTF TGCAGCGTTGAGTGGGACAGGGAGGGGAATGGCTACACCTTC
TRBJ2-3 . TRBV30 . CAWSVVTDTQYF TGTGCCTGGAGTGTGGTGACAGATACGCAGTATTTT
TRBJ2-2 TRBD2 TRBV9 . CASSGTSGAPSGELFF TGTGCCAGCAGCGGGACTAGCGGGGCCCCTTCCGGGGAGCTGTTTTTT
TRBJ1-2 TRBD1 TRBV27 . CASSSGQGPANYGYTF TGTGCCAGCAGTTCAGGACAGGGGCCGGCGAACTATGGCTACACCTTC
TRBJ1-6 . TRBV27 . CASSLSEGEYNSPLHF TGTGCCAGCAGTTTATCTGAGGGGGAATATAATTCACCCCTCCACTTT
TRBJ1-5 . TRBV4-3 . CASSQDRDSNQPQHF TGCGCCAGCAGCCAAGATAGGGATAGCAATCAGCCCCAGCATTTT
TRBJ2-7 . TRBV30 few CAWSVRDEQYF TGTGCCTGGAGTGTCAGGGACGAGCAGTACTTC
TRBJ1-1 . TRBV29-1 . CSVGDTEAFF TGCAGCGTCGGCGACACTGAAGCTTTCTTT
TRBJ2-7 . TRBV7-2 few CASSLVDSSYEQYF TGTGCCAGCAGCTTAGTTGACAGTTCCTACGAGCAGTACTTC
TRBJ2-1 . TRBV15 . CATSRESDNYNEQFF TGTGCCACCAGCAGAGAATCGGACAACTACAATGAGCAGTTCTTC
TRBJ1-2 TRBD1 TRBV29-1 few CSVVDRERGYGYTF TGCAGCGTTGTCGACAGGGAAAGAGGGTATGGCTACACCTTC
TRBJ1-5 . TRBV4-1 . CASSQVEGQPQHF TGCGCCAGCAGCCAAGTCGAAGGTCAGCCCCAGCATTTT
TRBJ2-7 . TRBV6-6 . CASSTPEVYEQYF TGTGCCAGCAGTACCCCGGAGGTGTACGAGCAGTACTTC
TRBJ1-1 . TRBV15 . CATSRGEGGEAFF TGTGCCACCAGCAGAGGAGAAGGGGGTGAAGCTTTCTTT
TRBJ1-4 . TRBV7-8 . CASSPRRATNEKLFF TGTGCCAGCAGCCCCCGACGGGCAACTAATGAAAAACTGTTTTTT
TRBJ1-2 . TRBV9 . CASTGDYGYTF TGTGCCAGCACAGGGGACTATGGCTACACCTTC